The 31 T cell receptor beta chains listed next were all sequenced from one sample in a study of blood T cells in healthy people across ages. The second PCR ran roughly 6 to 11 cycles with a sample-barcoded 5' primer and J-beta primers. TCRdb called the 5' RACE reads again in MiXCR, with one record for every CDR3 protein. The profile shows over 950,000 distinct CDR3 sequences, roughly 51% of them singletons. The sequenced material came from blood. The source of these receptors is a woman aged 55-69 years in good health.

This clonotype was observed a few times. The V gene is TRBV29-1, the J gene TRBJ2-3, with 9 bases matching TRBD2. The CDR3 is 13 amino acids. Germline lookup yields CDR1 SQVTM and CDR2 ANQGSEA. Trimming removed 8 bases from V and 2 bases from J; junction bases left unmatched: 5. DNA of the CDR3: TGCAGCCCCTTAGCGGGAGCCACAGATACGCAGTATTTT. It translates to CSPLAGATDTQYF.

CDR3 sequence reads: CSARAHIGTDTQYF. CDR3 sequence (DNA): TGCAGTGCTAGAGCCCATATAGGCACAGATACGCAGTATTTT. The chain recombines TRBV20-1 with TRBJ2-3; D is unclear. Germline loops: CDR1 DFQATT, CDR2 SNEGSKA (reference sequence). Deletions cut 1 base from V and 1 base from J, with 9 bases between. The CDR3 spans 14 residues.

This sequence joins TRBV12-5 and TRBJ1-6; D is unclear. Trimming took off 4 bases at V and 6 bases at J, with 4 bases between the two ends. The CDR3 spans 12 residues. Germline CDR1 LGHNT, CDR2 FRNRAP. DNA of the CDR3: TGTGCTAGTGGTTCCCCTAATTCACCCCTCCACTTT. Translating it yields CASGSPNSPLHF.

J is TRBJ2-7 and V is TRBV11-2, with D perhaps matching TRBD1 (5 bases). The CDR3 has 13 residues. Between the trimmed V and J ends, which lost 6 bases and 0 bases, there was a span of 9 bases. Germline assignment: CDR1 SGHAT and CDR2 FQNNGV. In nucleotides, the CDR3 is TGTGCCAGCAGGTCAGGGATCTCCTACGAGCAGTACTTC. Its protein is CASRSGISYEQYF.

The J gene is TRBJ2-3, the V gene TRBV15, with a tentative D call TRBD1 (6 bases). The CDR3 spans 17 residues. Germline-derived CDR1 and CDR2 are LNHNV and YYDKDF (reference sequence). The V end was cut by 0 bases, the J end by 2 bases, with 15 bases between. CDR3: CATSREVGHRATDTQYF. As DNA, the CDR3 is TGTGCCACCAGCAGAGAGGTGGGCCACAGGGCCACAGATACGCAGTATTTT. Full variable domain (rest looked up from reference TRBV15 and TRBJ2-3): DAMVIQNPRYQVTQFGKPVTLSCSQTLNHNVMYWYQQKSSQAPKLLFHYYDKDFNNEADTPDNFQSRRPNTSFCFLDIRSPGLGDTAMYLCATSREVGHRATDTQYFGPGTRLTVL.

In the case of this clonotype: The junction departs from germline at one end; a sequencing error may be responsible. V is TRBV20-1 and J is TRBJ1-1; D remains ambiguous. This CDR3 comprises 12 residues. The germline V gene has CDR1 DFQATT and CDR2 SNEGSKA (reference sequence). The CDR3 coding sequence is TGTAGTGCTACGAGAGAGAACACTGAAGCTTTCTTT. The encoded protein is CSATRENTEAFF.

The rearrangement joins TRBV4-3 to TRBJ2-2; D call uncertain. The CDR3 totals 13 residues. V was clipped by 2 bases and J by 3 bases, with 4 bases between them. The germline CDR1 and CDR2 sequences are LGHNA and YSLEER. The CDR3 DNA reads TGCGCCAGCAGCCAATACGACACCGGGGAGCTGTTTTTT. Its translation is CASSQYDTGELFF.

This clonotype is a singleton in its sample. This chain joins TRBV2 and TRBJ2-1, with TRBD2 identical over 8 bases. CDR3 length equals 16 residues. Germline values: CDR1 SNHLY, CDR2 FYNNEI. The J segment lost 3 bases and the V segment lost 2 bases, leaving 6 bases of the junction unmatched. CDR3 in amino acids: CASSETGGRFYNEQFF. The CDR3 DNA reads TGTGCCAGCAGTGAAACTGGCGGGAGGTTCTACAATGAGCAGTTCTTC.

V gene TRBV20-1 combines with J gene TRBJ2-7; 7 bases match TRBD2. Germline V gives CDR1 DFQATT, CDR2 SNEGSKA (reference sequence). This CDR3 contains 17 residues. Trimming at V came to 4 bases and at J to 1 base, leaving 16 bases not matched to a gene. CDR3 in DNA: TGCAGTGCTACTACCTTTGTTGGACTAGGCGAATCCTACGAGCAGTACTTC. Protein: CSATTFVGLGESYEQYF.

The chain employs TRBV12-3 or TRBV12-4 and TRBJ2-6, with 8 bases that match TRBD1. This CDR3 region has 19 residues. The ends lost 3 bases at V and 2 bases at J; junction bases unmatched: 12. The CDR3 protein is CASSLRGQGAATGANVLTF. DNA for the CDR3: TGTGCCAGCAGTTTGCGTGGACAGGGCGCCGCCACTGGGGCCAACGTCCTGACTTTC.

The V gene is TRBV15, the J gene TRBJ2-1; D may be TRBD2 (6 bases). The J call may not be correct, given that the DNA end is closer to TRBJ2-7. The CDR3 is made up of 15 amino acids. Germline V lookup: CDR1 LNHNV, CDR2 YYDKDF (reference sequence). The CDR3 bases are TGTGCCACCAGCGCGGATTCGGGAGCCTACAATGAGCAGTACTTC. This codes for CATSADSGAYNEQYF.

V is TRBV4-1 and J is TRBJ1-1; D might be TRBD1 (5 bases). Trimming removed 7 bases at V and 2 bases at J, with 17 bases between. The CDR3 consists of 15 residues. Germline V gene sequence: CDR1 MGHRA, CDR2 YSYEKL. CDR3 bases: TGCGCCAGCACCGGGGGGTACCCCACTAACACTGAAGCTTTCTTT. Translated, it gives CASTGGYPTNTEAFF.

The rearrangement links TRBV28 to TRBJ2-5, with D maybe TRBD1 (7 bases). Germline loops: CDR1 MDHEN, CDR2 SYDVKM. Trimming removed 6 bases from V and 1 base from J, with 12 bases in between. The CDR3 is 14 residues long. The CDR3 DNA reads TGTGCCAGCAGGGGCGGGACAGTCCAAGAGACCCAGTACTTC. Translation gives CASRGGTVQETQYF.

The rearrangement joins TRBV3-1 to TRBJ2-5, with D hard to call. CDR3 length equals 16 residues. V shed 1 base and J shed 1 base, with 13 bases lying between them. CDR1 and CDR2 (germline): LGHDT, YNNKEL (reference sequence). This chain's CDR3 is CASSQVWFFGQETQYF. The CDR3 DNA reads TGTGCCAGCAGCCAAGTATGGTTTTTCGGCCAAGAGACCCAGTACTTC.

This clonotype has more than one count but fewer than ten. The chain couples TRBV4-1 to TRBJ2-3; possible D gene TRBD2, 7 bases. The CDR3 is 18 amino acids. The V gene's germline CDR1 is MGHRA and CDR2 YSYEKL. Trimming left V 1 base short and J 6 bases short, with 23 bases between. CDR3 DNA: TGCGCCAGCAGCCAAGGAGGGGGGGGGACTCCCGATCTGGATACGCAGTATTTT. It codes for CASSQGGGGTPDLDTQYF.

The CDR3 DNA follows: TGTGCCAGCAGTTACACCCGGAGCTCCTACGAGCAGTACTTC. Translating gives CASSYTRSSYEQYF. The chain links TRBV2 to TRBJ2-7; D is uncertain. From germline, CDR1 is SNHLY and CDR2 FYNNEI. Trimming removed 5 bases from V and 0 bases from J, with 11 bases in between. This CDR3 contains 14 residues. Variable domain in full (rest from reference TRBV2 and TRBJ2-7): EPEVTQTPSHQVTQMGQEVILRCVPISNHLYFYWYRQILGQKVEFLVSFYNNEISEKSEIFDDQFSVERPDGSNFTLKIRSTKLEDSAMYFCASSYTRSSYEQYFGPGTRLTVT.

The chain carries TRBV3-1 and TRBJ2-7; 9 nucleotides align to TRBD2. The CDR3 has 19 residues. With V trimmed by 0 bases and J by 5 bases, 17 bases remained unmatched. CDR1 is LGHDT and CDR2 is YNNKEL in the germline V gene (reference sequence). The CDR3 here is CASSQDPLWREGGVDEQYF. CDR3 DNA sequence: TGTGCCAGCAGCCAAGACCCACTTTGGCGGGAGGGCGGAGTGGACGAGCAGTACTTC.

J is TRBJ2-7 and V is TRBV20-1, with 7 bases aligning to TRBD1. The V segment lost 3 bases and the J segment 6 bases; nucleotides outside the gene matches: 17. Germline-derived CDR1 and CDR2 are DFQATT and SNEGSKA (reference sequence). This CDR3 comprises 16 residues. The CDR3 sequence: CSARNIQGFWSLEQYF. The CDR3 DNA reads TGCAGTGCTAGGAACATACAGGGGTTCTGGTCCCTCGAGCAGTACTTC.

CDR3 region: CASKIAGGSYEQYF. CDR3 nucleotide sequence: TGTGCCAGTAAGATAGCGGGGGGCTCCTACGAGCAGTACTTC. This chain joins TRBV27 and TRBJ2-7; 10 nucleotides agree with TRBD2. CDR1 and CDR2 from the germline V gene are MNHEY and SMNVEV (reference sequence). V shed 9 bases and J 0 bases; nucleotides not matched to a gene: 5. The CDR3 length is 14 residues.

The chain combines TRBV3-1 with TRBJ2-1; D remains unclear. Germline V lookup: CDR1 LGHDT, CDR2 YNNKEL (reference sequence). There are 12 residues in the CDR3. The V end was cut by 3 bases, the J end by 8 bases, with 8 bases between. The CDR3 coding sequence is TGTGCCAGCAGCCAGTCAGTGGATGAGCAGTTCTTC. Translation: CASSQSVDEQFF.

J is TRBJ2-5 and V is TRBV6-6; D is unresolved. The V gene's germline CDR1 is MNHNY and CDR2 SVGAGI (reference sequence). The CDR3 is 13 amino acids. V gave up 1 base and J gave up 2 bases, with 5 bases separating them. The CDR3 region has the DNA TGTGCCAGCAGTTACTGGCAGCAAGAGACCCAGTACTTC. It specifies CASSYWQQETQYF.

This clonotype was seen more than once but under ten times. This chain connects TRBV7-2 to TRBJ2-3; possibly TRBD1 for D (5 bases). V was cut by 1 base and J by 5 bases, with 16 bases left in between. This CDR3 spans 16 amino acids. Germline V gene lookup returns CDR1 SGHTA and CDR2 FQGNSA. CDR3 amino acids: CASSLVPTRQGDTQYF. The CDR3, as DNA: TGTGCCAGCAGCTTAGTTCCGACGAGGCAGGGAGATACGCAGTATTTT.

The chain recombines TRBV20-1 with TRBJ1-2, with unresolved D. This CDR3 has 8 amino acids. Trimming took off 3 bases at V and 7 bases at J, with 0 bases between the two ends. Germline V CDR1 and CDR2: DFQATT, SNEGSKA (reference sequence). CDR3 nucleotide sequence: TGCAGTGCTAGTGGCTACACCTTC. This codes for CSASGYTF.

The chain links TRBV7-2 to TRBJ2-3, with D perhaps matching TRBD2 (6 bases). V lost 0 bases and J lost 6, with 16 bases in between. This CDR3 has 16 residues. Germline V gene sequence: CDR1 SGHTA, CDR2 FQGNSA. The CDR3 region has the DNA TGTGCCAGCAGCTTAGCCTGGGGACTTATTTCGGATACGCAGTATTTT. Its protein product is CASSLAWGLISDTQYF.

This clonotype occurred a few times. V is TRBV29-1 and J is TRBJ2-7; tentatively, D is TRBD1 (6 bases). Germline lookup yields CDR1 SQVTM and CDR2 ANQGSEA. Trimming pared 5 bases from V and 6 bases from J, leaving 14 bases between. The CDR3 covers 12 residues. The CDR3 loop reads CSVRRQAGEQYF. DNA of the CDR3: TGCAGCGTTCGTCGACAGGCCGGCGAGCAGTACTTC.

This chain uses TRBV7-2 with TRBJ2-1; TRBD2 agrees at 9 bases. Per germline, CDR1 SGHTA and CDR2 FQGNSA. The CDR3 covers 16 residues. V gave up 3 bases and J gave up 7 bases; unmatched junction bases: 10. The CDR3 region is CASSFPGGRDGNEQFF. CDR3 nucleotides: TGTGCCAGCAGCTTTCCTGGCGGGAGGGATGGGAATGAGCAGTTCTTC.

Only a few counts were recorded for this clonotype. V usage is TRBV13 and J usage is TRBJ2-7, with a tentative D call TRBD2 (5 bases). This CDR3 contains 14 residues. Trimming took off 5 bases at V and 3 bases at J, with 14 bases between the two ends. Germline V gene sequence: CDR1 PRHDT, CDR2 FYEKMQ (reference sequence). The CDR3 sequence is CASSNQDSNYEQYF. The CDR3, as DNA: TGTGCCAGCAGCAATCAGGACTCAAACTACGAGCAGTACTTC. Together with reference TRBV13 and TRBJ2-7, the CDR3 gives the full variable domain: AAGVIQSPRHLIKEKRETATLKCYPIPRHDTVYWYQQGPGQDPQFLISFYEKMQSDKGSIPDRFSAQQFSDYHSELNMSSLELGDSALYFCASSNQDSNYEQYFGPGTRLTVT.

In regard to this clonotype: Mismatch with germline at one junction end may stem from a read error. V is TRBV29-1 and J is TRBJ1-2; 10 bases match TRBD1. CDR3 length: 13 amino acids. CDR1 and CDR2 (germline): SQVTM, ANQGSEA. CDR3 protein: CSADRDRGYDYTF. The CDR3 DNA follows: TGCAGCGCCGACCGGGACAGGGGCTATGACTACACCTTC.

The CDR3: CASSSIAGTYEQYF. The CDR3 DNA reads TGTGCCAGCAGCTCAATAGCGGGAACGTATGAGCAGTACTTC. The chain has TRBV7-2 and TRBJ2-5, with 8 bases matching TRBD2. The CDR3 spans 14 residues. Germline V gene lookup returns CDR1 SGHTA and CDR2 FQGNSA. V dropped 4 bases and J dropped 11; count of bases not matched to a gene: 12.

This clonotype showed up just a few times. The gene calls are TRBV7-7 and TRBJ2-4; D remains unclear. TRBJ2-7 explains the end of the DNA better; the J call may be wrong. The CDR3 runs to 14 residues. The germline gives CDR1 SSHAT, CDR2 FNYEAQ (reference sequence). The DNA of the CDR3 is TGTGCCAGCAGCTTAGAATTCCAGACCCCCGAGCAGTACTTC. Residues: CASSLEFQTPEQYF.

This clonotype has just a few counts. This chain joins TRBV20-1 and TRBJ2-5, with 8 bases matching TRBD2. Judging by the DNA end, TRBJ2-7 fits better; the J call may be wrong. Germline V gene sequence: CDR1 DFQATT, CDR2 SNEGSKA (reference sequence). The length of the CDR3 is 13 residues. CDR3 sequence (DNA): TGCAGTGCTCCCGGGACTAGAGTATACGAGCAGTACTTC. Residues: CSAPGTRVYEQYF.